This T cell receptor beta chain was recovered during a study of breast tumors, draining lymph nodes, adjacent tissues. The length of the CDR3 is 13 residues. V was trimmed by 4 bases and J by 8 bases, leaving 17 bases between them. The germline CDR1 and CDR2 sequences are GTSNPN and SVGIG (reference sequence). This clonotype was observed many times. TCRdb ran MiXCR on the multiplex PCR reads and lists one entry per CDR3 protein. The table records about 230,000 distinct CDR3 sequences, about 34% of them present only once. Axillary draining lymph nodes of breast cancer patients supplied the node samples.

This rearrangement joins TRBV30 to TRBJ1-2; D is unresolved. The source of this sequence is a female donor with breast cancer. Some clones in this sample may be carry-over from other donors' samples. Specimen: axillary lymph node tissue. The CDR3 sequence: CAWIPFDLRGYTF. The CDR3 DNA reads TGTGCCTGGATCCCCTTCGATCTGCGGGGCTACACCTTC.